These 22 T cell receptor beta chains originate from one sample sequenced in a study of T cell clonality in common variable immunodeficiency. Method: immunoSEQ multiplex PCR; TCRdb's copy keeps in-frame clones and lacks some. The sample shows under 65,000 clones, none of them appearing just once. What was sequenced was peripheral blood mononuclear cells. The source is a person aged 18 to 70 in good health.

This clone was counted at least ten times. The read falls 3 residues short of the CDR3 end, and the missing part is taken from the germline J gene. This chain joins TRBV5-1 and TRBJ1-1; TRBD1 aligns across 7 bases. Per the germline V gene, CDR1 is SGHRS and CDR2 is YFSETQ. V lost 4 bases, J lost 6 bases, and 15 bases stayed unmatched. The CDR3 sequence is 16 residues long. CDR3 amino acids: CASSRHIEGGEAEAFF. CDR3 DNA, as far as it was read: TGCGCCAGCAGCCGTCATATTGAAGGGGGCGAAGCTGAA.

This clone has ten or more counts. The read gets to within 3 residues of the CDR3 end, and the germline J gene fills in the rest. The rearrangement uses TRBV19 and TRBJ1-6; D possibly corresponds to TRBD1 (5 bases). CDR3 length: 15 residues. With 1 base removed from V and 5 bases from J, the gap between germline ends came to 9 bases. The V gene's germline CDR1 is LNHDA and CDR2 SQIVND (reference sequence). The CDR3 protein is CASSIGGMDNSPLHF. The DNA read from the CDR3 is TGTGCCAGTAGTATAGGGGGCATGGATAATTCACCC.

This clone appeared many times. Other nucleotide sequences from this sample produce the same CDR3. CDR3 DNA (partial): TGTGCCAGTAGTATACCGAGACAAGGTGTGGCTGGAAACACC. Amino acid sequence: CASSIPRQGVAGNT. The entire CDR3 protein reads CASSIPRQGVAGNTIYF. J is TRBJ1-3 and V is TRBV19; D gene ambiguous. Read sequence stops 3 residues before the CDR3 end, and the germline J gene provides the missing end. The ends were cut back, 2 bases at V and 2 bases at J, with 16 bases in the middle. Germline V gene lookup returns CDR1 LNHDA and CDR2 SQIVND (reference sequence). This CDR3 spans 17 amino acids.

In its sample, this clone was seen many times. With the read ending 3 residues before the CDR3 end, the germline J gene is used to fill in that end. V and J are TRBV10-1 and TRBJ1-5; the match to TRBD1 covers 7 bases. The CDR3 spans 14 residues. Germline values: CDR1 WNHNN, CDR2 SYGVQD (reference sequence). V dropped 4 bases and J dropped 3; count of bases not matched to a gene: 3. CDR3 DNA, as far as it was read: TGCGCCAGCAGTGCCGGGACAGTCAATCAGCCC. This sequence encodes CASSAGTVNQP. The full CDR3 reads CASSAGTVNQPQHF.

This clone was detected many times. The DNA ends 3 residues before the CDR3 does, and the rest of the CDR3 is filled in from the germline J gene. This sequence joins TRBV18 and TRBJ1-2; D is possibly TRBD1 (6 bases). Trimming stripped 3 bases from V and 6 bases from J, with 17 bases between. This CDR3 has 15 amino acids. The germline CDR1 and CDR2 sequences are KGHSH and LQKENI. Partial CDR3 DNA: TGTGCCAGCTCACCTGGGAGGAACAGGGCCCATGGC. This sequence encodes CASSPGRNRAHG. The whole CDR3 protein is CASSPGRNRAHGYTF.

This clone was recorded many times. The sequenced fragment ends 3 residues before the CDR3 boundary, so the rest is inferred from the germline J gene. The V and J genes are TRBV19 and TRBJ2-1; a possible D gene is TRBD1 (6 bases). The CDR3 length is 14 residues. Germline values: CDR1 LNHDA, CDR2 SQIVND (reference sequence). The germline V and J ends were trimmed by 6 bases and 5 bases, with 14 bases remaining between them. The CDR3 sequence is CASSLTGQNNEQFF. The DNA read from the CDR3 is TGTGCCAGTAGCCTTACCGGACAGAACAATGAG.

This clone was seen ten or more times. Read sequence stops 3 residues before the CDR3 end, and the germline J gene provides the missing end. V gene TRBV15 combines with J gene TRBJ2-2, with TRBD2 identical over 7 bases. Germline CDR1 and CDR2: LNHNV and YYDKDF (reference sequence). The CDR3 spans 14 residues. Trimming cost V 8 bases and J 8 bases; bases outside gene matches: 11. The CDR3 region is CATRTSGALGELFF. Incomplete CDR3 DNA: TGTGCCACCCGGACGAGCGGGGCATTGGGGGAG.

This clone was counted many times. Distinct nucleotide sequences in the sample also encode this CDR3. The CDR3: CASSPGQSISGNTIYF. CDR3 bases read: TGTGCCAGCTCTCCGGGACAGTCGATCTCTGGAAACACC. The rearrangement uses TRBV18 and TRBJ1-3; TRBD1 agrees at 7 bases. The sequenced fragment ends 3 residues before the CDR3 boundary, so the rest is inferred from the germline J gene. The CDR3 totals 16 residues. Germline lookup yields CDR1 KGHSH and CDR2 LQKENI. The ends lost 6 bases at V and 0 bases at J; junction bases unmatched: 8.

Many counts were recorded for this clone. CDR3 DNA (partial): TGCGCCAGCAGCTTGGCCGCGGTTATGGGTGAG. Encoded protein: CASSLAAVMGE. The complete CDR3 protein is CASSLAAVMGEQFF. V gene TRBV5-1 combines with J gene TRBJ2-1; no firm D call. The CDR3 end is not reached by the read, which stops 3 residues before it; the germline J gene fills it in. The germline V gene encodes CDR1 SGHRS and CDR2 YFSETQ. The CDR3 spans 14 residues. V was clipped by 0 bases and J by 9 bases, with 13 bases between them.

This clone was found many times. The read halts 3 residues ahead of the CDR3 end, with the missing end drawn from the germline J gene. The chain recombines TRBV20-1 with TRBJ2-5, with 7 nucleotides matching TRBD2. The CDR3 totals 16 residues. The trim removed 0 bases at V and 4 bases at J, leaving 11 bases unmatched. Germline values: CDR1 DFQATT, CDR2 SNEGSKA (reference sequence). The part of the CDR3 DNA that was read is TGCAGTGCTAGAGATTCCCGGGGGGTTCTGATAGAGACC. Amino acids: CSARDSRGVLIET. The entire CDR3 sequence reads CSARDSRGVLIETQYF.

This clone appeared many times. The CDR3 end falls 3 residues outside the read, so it is completed with the germline J gene. The rearrangement uses TRBV2 and TRBJ2-5, with 7 bases lining up with TRBD1. The V gene end was trimmed by 6 bases and the J gene end by 4 bases; junction bases not matched to a gene: 8. The CDR3 sequence is 14 residues long. Germline assignment: CDR1 SNHLY and CDR2 FYNNEI. The covered CDR3 bases are TGTGCCAGCAGCCGGGACAGCGTGGGAGAGACC. Its translation is CASSRDSVGET. The whole CDR3 region reads CASSRDSVGETQYF.

The table lists this clone with a few counts. The read ends 3 residues early relative to the CDR3; the germline J gene fills the gap. Distinct nucleotide sequences in the sample also encode this CDR3. The chain has TRBV10-2 and TRBJ1-3; D perhaps matches TRBD1 (5 bases). Germline V gene sequence: CDR1 WSHSY, CDR2 SAAADI. The V end was cut by 10 bases, the J end by 0 bases, with 16 bases between. This CDR3 spans 15 amino acids. CDR3 sequence reads: CATQVFPSSGNTIYF. The covered CDR3 bases are TGCGCCACACAGGTCTTCCCGAGCTCTGGAAACACC.

This clone was picked up many times. The CDR3 end is not reached by the read, which stops 3 residues before it; the germline J gene fills it in. The chain combines TRBV5-1 with TRBJ2-3; 9 bases are a match to TRBD2. This CDR3 spans 15 amino acids. The germline gives CDR1 SGHRS, CDR2 YFSETQ. Unmatched junction bases numbered 7, after V lost 0 bases and J lost 8 bases. The CDR3 bases that were read are TGCGCCAGCAGCTTGGGGACTAGCGAAAGCGGTACG. This gives the protein CASSLGTSESGT. The CDR3 as a whole reads CASSLGTSESGTQYF.

This clone was seen many times. The read falls 3 residues short of the CDR3 end, and the missing part is taken from the germline J gene. This rearrangement joins TRBV20-1 to TRBJ2-1; 13 nucleotides match TRBD2. The CDR3 sequence is 16 residues long. Per germline, CDR1 DFQATT and CDR2 SNEGSKA (reference sequence). V shed 5 bases and J 3 bases; nucleotides not matched to a gene: 7. The CDR3: CSAGTSGAYDYNEQFF. CDR3 bases read: TGCAGTGCTGGGACTAGCGGGGCCTATGACTACAATGAG.

About this clone itself: Read sequence stops 3 residues before the CDR3 end, and the germline J gene provides the missing end. The gene calls are TRBV18 and TRBJ2-2; maybe TRBD2 (6 bases). CDR3 length equals 20 residues. Trimming took off 1 base at V and 3 bases at J, with 24 bases between the two ends. Germline V CDR1 and CDR2: KGHSH, LQKENI. CDR3 protein: CASSPQKTRRLWRDTGELFF. Incomplete CDR3 DNA: TGTGCCAGCTCACCACAAAAGACAAGGAGGCTATGGAGGGACACCGGGGAG.

CDR3 bases read: TGTGCCAGCAGCTCTGAGAGGAGACAGGGGGCTGTATACAATGAG. Protein: CASSSERRQGAVYNE. The whole CDR3 sequence reads CASSSERRQGAVYNEQFF. V is TRBV2 and J is TRBJ2-1; 10 nucleotides align to TRBD1. The read stops 3 residues short of the end of the CDR3; the missing end is completed from the germline J gene. Germline-derived CDR1 and CDR2 are SNHLY and FYNNEI. V lost 6 bases to trimming and J lost 4 bases; unmatched junction nucleotides: 15. The CDR3 is made up of 18 amino acids.

This clone appeared many times. The CDR3 end is not reached by the read, which stops 3 residues before it; the germline J gene fills it in. The V gene is TRBV4-1, the J gene TRBJ2-5; 9 bases are a match to TRBD2. Germline V lookup: CDR1 MGHRA, CDR2 YSYEKL. This CDR3 has 16 amino acids. V shed 1 base and J 4 bases; nucleotides not matched to a gene: 7. CDR3 region: CASSQVAGGFVETQYF. The CDR3 bases that were read are TGCGCCAGCAGCCAAGTCGCGGGGGGGTTTGTAGAGACC.

At least ten counts were recorded for this clone. The read finishes 3 residues shy of the CDR3 end, and the germline J gene is used to complete it. The rearrangement links TRBV10-3 to TRBJ2-5, with 7 nucleotides matching TRBD1. V trimming: 4 bases; J trimming: 1 base; junction bases outside the gene matches: 6. The CDR3 loop spans 15 amino acids. Germline V CDR1 and CDR2: ENHRY, SYGVKD. CDR3 in amino acids: CAISAFRDSQETQYF. CDR3 DNA, as far as it was read: TGTGCCATCAGTGCGTTCCGGGACAGCCAAGAGACC.

This clone has a count of ten or more. The CDR3 extends 3 residues past the end of the read, so its final part is completed from the germline J gene. This chain connects TRBV11-2 to TRBJ1-4; TRBD1 matches 8 bases. The CDR3 is made up of 14 amino acids. Germline CDR1 SGHAT, CDR2 FQNNGV. V gave up 6 bases and J gave up 8 bases; unmatched junction bases: 8. CDR3 bases read: TGTGCCAGCAGATTACAGGGGGGAACGGAAAAA. Protein: CASRLQGGTEK. The entire CDR3 protein is CASRLQGGTEKLFF.

A word on this clone: The CDR3 extends 3 residues past the end of the read, so its final part is completed from the germline J gene. The V and J genes are TRBV30 and TRBJ1-2; possibly TRBD1 for D (5 bases). The CDR3 spans 15 residues. CDR1 and CDR2 (germline): GTSNPN, SVGIG (reference sequence). The CDR3 is CAWSLASGRGGTYTF. CDR3 bases read: TGTGCCTGGAGTCTGGCTAGCGGGAGGGGAGGTACC. The complete variable domain, with remaining parts taken from reference TRBV30 and TRBJ1-2, reads SQTIHQWPATLVQPVGSPLSLECTVEGTSNPNLYWYRQAAGRGLQLLFYSVGIGQISSEVPQNLSASRPQDRQFILSSKKLLLSDSGFYLCAWSLASGRGGTYTFGSGTRLTVV.

This clone was observed many times. Coverage ceases 3 residues before the CDR3 finishes, and the germline J gene fills in the end. The chain uses TRBV7-8 and TRBJ2-5; D is possibly TRBD2 (7 bases). The germline V and J ends were trimmed by 1 base and 5 bases, with 14 bases remaining between them. CDR1 is SGHVS and CDR2 is FQNEAQ in the germline V gene. The CDR3 runs to 15 residues. The CDR3 loop is CASSLGGGRWETQYF. The sequenced CDR3 bases are TGTGCCAGCAGCTTAGGGGGGGGGCGCTGGGAGACC.

This clone showed up many times. Read data end 3 residues before the CDR3 end; the end is taken from the germline J gene. The genes are TRBV5-6 and TRBJ1-2; possibly TRBD1 for D (5 bases). V was clipped by 3 bases and J by 3 bases, with 12 bases between them. Looked up from germline, CDR1 is SGHDT and CDR2 is YYEEEE. The CDR3 contains 14 residues. CDR3 in amino acids: CASSSQVRDYGYTF. The part of the CDR3 DNA that was read is TGTGCCAGCAGCTCCCAGGTCAGGGACTATGGC.